Below, 18 T cell receptor beta chains from the same sample are listed, as sequenced in a study of radiotherapy plus CTLA-4 blockade in lung cancer. The method was immunoSEQ multiplex PCR; TCRdb's version includes in-frame clones alone and lacks a portion of them. This table holds roughly 120,000 clones, about 77% found once. Source: peripheral blood, taken from a patient treated with radiotherapy plus ipilimumab. The receptors come from a human donor with non-small cell lung cancer who had a partial response to radiotherapy plus ipilimumab.

The chain carries TRBV6-5 and TRBJ2-1; D perhaps matches TRBD2 (6 bases). Per germline, CDR1 MNHEY and CDR2 SVGAGI. V lost 7 bases to trimming and J lost 8 bases, with 21 bases between them. This CDR3 is built from 15 residues. In DNA, the CDR3 is TGTGCCAGCATCCCGGAGGGTAGCGCCCCTGATGAGCAGTTCTTC. Translating it yields CASIPEGSAPDEQFF.

The rearrangement links TRBV5-4 to TRBJ2-3, with D possibly TRBD2 on 7 matching bases. The germline CDR1 and CDR2 sequences are SGHNT and YYREEE (reference sequence). CDR3 length equals 14 residues. V lost 10 bases and J 0 bases, leaving 15 bases between the germline ends. CDR3: CAGGAGVSTDTQYF. Written as DNA, the CDR3 is TGTGCCGGGGGGGCGGGAGTTAGCACAGATACGCAGTATTTT.

This clone was seen only a few times. The chain links TRBV4-2 to TRBJ2-3, with 8 nucleotides matching TRBD2. Looked up from germline, CDR1 is LGHNA and CDR2 is YNFKEQ. This CDR3 contains 16 residues. The V and J ends lost 0 bases and 6 bases, in that order; junction bases with no gene match: 8. CDR3 in DNA: TGTGCCAGCAGCCAAGAATCAAGCGGGGGTTCGGATACGCAGTATTTT. It yields the protein CASSQESSGGSDTQYF.

Points on this clone: This is likely a read error, given that the CDR3 carries no conserved phenylalanine or tryptophan at its end. The DNA is omitted, as the CDR3 cannot be located on it reliably, and the CDR3 follows TCRdb's listing. The rearrangement uses TRBV7-4 and TRBJ1-2; the table's TRBD1 call for D was not verified on the DNA. The CDR3 is 12 amino acids in total, end residues counted. Germline CDR1 is SGHVT and CDR2 is SQSDAQ. This chain's CDR3 is CASSLPVAGLQV.

The chain couples TRBV6-5 to TRBJ1-2, with 7 bases identical to TRBD1. CDR1 is MNHEY, CDR2 SVGAGI, per germline. This CDR3 spans 14 amino acids. V shed 5 bases, J shed 0 bases, and the junction held 3 bases outside the gene matches. This CDR3 is CASSRDRANYGYTF. Here the CDR3 DNA reads TGTGCCAGCAGTCGGGACAGAGCTAACTATGGCTACACCTTC.

This rearrangement joins TRBV7-3 to TRBJ2-5; 9 bases are shared with TRBD2. The CDR3 contains 15 residues. Germline V gives CDR1 SGHTA, CDR2 FQGTGA. The V segment lost 4 bases and the J segment 4 bases; nucleotides outside the gene matches: 7. CDR3 sequence: CASSSSGRTRETQYF. The CDR3 DNA reads as TGTGCCAGCAGCTCGAGCGGGAGGACGCGAGAGACCCAGTACTTC.

This clone was recorded once. V and J are TRBV11-2 and TRBJ1-6; D possibly corresponds to TRBD1 (5 bases). Trimming shortened V by 7 bases and J by 5 bases, and 21 bases separated the two germline ends. There are 17 residues in the CDR3. Germline V gene data show CDR1 as SGHAT and CDR2 as FQNNGV. The CDR3 region is CASKRPQGGFDNSPLHF. CDR3 sequence (DNA): TGTGCCAGCAAACGACCCCAGGGTGGGTTCGATAATTCACCCCTCCACTTT.

The genes are TRBV18 and TRBJ1-2; 8 positions match TRBD1. Trimming removed 3 bases from V and 4 bases from J; junction bases left unmatched: 7. CDR1 and CDR2 from the germline V gene are KGHSH and LQKENI. The CDR3 consists of 15 residues. CDR3 in amino acids: CASSPTQGAGYGYTF. The CDR3 DNA follows: TGTGCCAGCTCACCTACCCAGGGGGCAGGCTATGGCTACACCTTC.

The genes are TRBV2 and TRBJ2-5; 14 bases are a match to TRBD2. With V trimmed by 4 bases and J by 4 bases, 2 bases remained unmatched. This CDR3 contains 15 residues. Germline CDR1 and CDR2: SNHLY and FYNNEI. Here the CDR3 DNA reads TGTGCCAGCAGTGGGGGACTAGCGGGAGCAGAGACCCAGTACTTC. This sequence encodes CASSGGLAGAETQYF.

The chain couples TRBV5-1 to TRBJ2-7; TRBD1 matches at 7 bases. Germline V CDR1 and CDR2: SGHRS, YFSETQ. V shed 4 bases and J 4 bases; nucleotides not matched to a gene: 5. The CDR3 runs 13 residues. The CDR3 DNA sequence: TGCGCCAGCAGCCCAGGGGGATCATACGAGCAGTACTTC. This encodes CASSPGGSYEQYF.

Written as DNA, the CDR3 is TGTGCCAGCAGTAACAGGGGGCATACTGAAGCTTTCTTT. It is translated as CASSNRGHTEAFF. V usage is TRBV27 and J usage is TRBJ1-1; TRBD1 matches at 9 bases. The CDR3 is made up of 13 amino acids. V dropped 5 bases and J dropped 5; count of bases not matched to a gene: 3. Germline V lookup: CDR1 MNHEY, CDR2 SMNVEV (reference sequence).

V gene TRBV19 combines with J gene TRBJ2-5, with 7 bases that match TRBD1. The CDR3 is 15 amino acids. The J segment lost 4 bases and the V segment lost 2 bases, leaving 7 bases of the junction unmatched. Germline CDR1 LNHDA, CDR2 SQIVND (reference sequence). The CDR3 DNA sequence: TGTGCCAGTAGTATACGGACAGGCCGACGAGAGACCCAGTACTTC. Residues: CASSIRTGRRETQYF.

This clone appeared once. V usage is TRBV2 and J usage is TRBJ1-6, with D possibly TRBD1 on 6 matching bases. Trimming stripped 4 bases from V and 6 bases from J, with 16 bases between. The V gene's germline CDR1 is SNHLY and CDR2 FYNNEI. This CDR3 contains 16 residues. The CDR3 DNA reads TGTGCCAGCAGTGCCCAGGGGATTTTCTCTAATTCACCCCTCCACTTT. Translation gives CASSAQGIFSNSPLHF.

This clone was seen more than once but under ten times. V and J are TRBV27 and TRBJ1-2, with 10 bases identical to TRBD1. V shed 1 base, J shed 2 bases, and the junction held 10 bases outside the gene matches. This CDR3 contains 18 residues. CDR1 MNHEY and CDR2 SMNVEV come from the germline V gene (reference sequence). CDR3 sequence: CASSLFSPRTGGNYGYTF. The CDR3 DNA is TGTGCCAGCAGTTTATTCTCGCCTCGGACAGGGGGGAACTATGGCTACACCTTC.

In nucleotides, the CDR3 is TGTGCCAGCAGTGAGACAGTATCATACGAGCAGTACTTC. Protein: CASSETVSYEQYF. The rearrangement uses TRBV6-5 and TRBJ2-7; TRBD1 might be the D (5 bases). Trimming stripped 5 bases from V and 4 bases from J, with 12 bases between. From germline, CDR1 is MNHEY and CDR2 SVGAGI. CDR3 size: 13 residues.

The chain joins TRBV5-1 to TRBJ2-5; 14 bases line up with TRBD2. There are 15 residues in the CDR3. The germline gives CDR1 SGHRS, CDR2 YFSETQ. Losses at the gene ends were 7 bases for V and 5 bases for J; bases not matched to a gene: 7. The CDR3 region is CASSPGLAGVETQYF. For the CDR3, the DNA is TGCGCCAGCTCCCCGGGACTAGCGGGAGTGGAGACCCAGTACTTC.

The V and J genes are TRBV18 and TRBJ1-1; D is perhaps TRBD1 (5 bases). Germline-derived CDR1 and CDR2 are KGHSH and LQKENI. Trimming pared 4 bases from V and 0 bases from J, leaving 12 bases between. The CDR3 contains 15 residues. This CDR3 is CASSQREGMNTEAFF. The CDR3 nucleotides are TGTGCCAGCTCACAAAGGGAGGGGATGAACACTGAAGCTTTCTTT.

This sequence joins TRBV5-1 and TRBJ2-2, with TRBD2 identical over 9 bases. CDR3 length: 16 residues. Germline CDR1 reads SGHRS; CDR2 reads YFSETQ. The junction had 7 bases not matched to a gene; V was cut back by 0 bases and J by 7 bases. CDR3 residues: CASSLAASGIGGELFF. CDR3 sequence (DNA): TGCGCCAGCAGCTTGGCGGCTAGCGGGATTGGCGGGGAGCTGTTTTTT.